This record concerns one T cell receptor beta chain sequence. Its cognate antigen is unknown. The data derive from a study of shared clonotypes between healthy human individuals. Points from the study as a whole: Rarefaction revealed incomplete sorted-subset sequencing despite large depth. Several donors shared approximately 5% of their naive CD4 clonotypes.

CDR1 KGHSH and CDR2 LQKENI come from the germline V gene. The CDR3 loop spans 13 amino acids. Trimming stripped 3 bases from V and 4 bases from J, with 10 bases between. Splitting of each subset's genomic DNA was done evenly across several immunoSEQ plates. Repertoires were generated with immunoSEQ multiplex PCR, while TCRdb's copy carries only in-frame clones and drops some. The sample consists of about 1 million clones, under 80% of them appearing once. The chain combines TRBV18 with TRBJ2-7; D is perhaps TRBD1 (5 bases). Sequencing was performed on memory CD4+ T cells sorted from blood. Subset in this sample: CD45RA-negative fraction. The receptor's source is a man younger than 35 in good health. CDR3 coding DNA: TGTGCCAGCTCACCTCAGGGCCTATACGAGCAGTACTTC. Its protein product is CASSPQGLYEQYF. Filled out from reference TRBV18 and TRBJ2-7, the complete variable domain reads NAGVMQNPRHLVRRRGQEARLRCSPMKGHSHVYWYRQLPEEGLKFMVYLQKENIIDESGMPKERFSAEFPKEGPSILRIQQVVRGDSAAYFCASSPQGLYEQYFGPGTRLTVT.